These 24 T cell receptor beta chains share one sample of origin, sequenced in a study of CXCR3-negative and CXCR3-positive naive CD8 T cells. Findings of the study overall: The study found more hydrophobic TRB CDR3s in CXCR3-positive naive cells than in CXCR3-negative naive cells.

5' RACE that incorporated UMI labels was used to prepare the TRB cDNA libraries. TCRdb derives one entry per CDR3 protein from the 5' RACE reads, leaving out DNA. The sample data list roughly 59,000 distinct CDR3 sequences. No cognate antigen is known for these TCRs. The sequenced material came from naive CXCR3+ CD8+ T cells from blood. The subset: CD45RO-CCR7+CD27+CD95- naive CD8+ T cells expressing CXCR3 (TNR3+). Receptors originate from a human donor in good health. Some clones in this sample may be carry-over from other donors' samples.

The CDR3 protein is CASTIGTEAFF. The chain carries TRBV7-9 and TRBJ1-1. The CDR3 extends over 11 amino acids. Germline V gene data show CDR1 as SEHNR and CDR2 as FQNEAQ (reference sequence).

This chain uses TRBV30 with TRBJ2-1; TCRdb's D call, TRBD2, is unchecked because there is no DNA. Germline values: CDR1 GTSNPN, CDR2 SVGIG (reference sequence). CDR3 length: 13 residues. The chain's CDR3 is CAWSGLAESEQFF.

The chain recombines TRBV7-2 with TRBJ1-2; no DNA is available, so the TRBD1 call from TCRdb remains unchecked. The length of the CDR3 is 15 residues. The V gene's germline CDR1 is SGHTA and CDR2 FQGNSA. The CDR3 loop reads CASRTRDRGLYGYTF.

This rearrangement joins TRBV5-1 to TRBJ2-5; with no DNA, the TCRdb D assignment of TRBD2 cannot be verified. The CDR3 length is 16 residues. Germline assignment: CDR1 SGHRS and CDR2 YFSETQ. The CDR3: CASSQHRAGEKETQYF.

The chain carries TRBV20-1 and TRBJ1-5. Germline CDR1 DFQATT, CDR2 SNEGSKA (reference sequence). This CDR3 is built from 15 residues. This CDR3 is CSARDRGQRGQPQHF.

The chain joins TRBV20-1 to TRBJ2-1; absent DNA, TCRdb's TRBD1 call cannot be checked. Germline-derived CDR1 and CDR2 are DFQATT and SNEGSKA (reference sequence). The length of the CDR3 is 16 residues. The CDR3 is CSARDDQGTAYNEQFF.

V is TRBV12-3 or TRBV12-4 and J is TRBJ2-7; checking the TCRdb D call of TRBD2 is not possible without DNA. This CDR3 is built from 14 residues. This CDR3 is CASGLTSGGDSQYF.

V usage is TRBV15 and J usage is TRBJ2-1; lacking DNA, the TRBD1 call made by TCRdb goes unchecked. CDR1 is LNHNV and CDR2 is YYDKDF in the germline V gene (reference sequence). The CDR3 has 17 residues. CDR3 amino acids: CATSRTGGGPIHPEQFF.

The chain couples TRBV7-6 to TRBJ2-1; checking the TCRdb D call of TRBD2 is not possible without DNA. Looked up from germline, CDR1 is SGHVS and CDR2 is FNYEAQ. This CDR3 region has 15 residues. CDR3 amino acids: CASSSLAGVYNEQFF.

The J gene is TRBJ2-5, the V gene TRBV7-2; TCRdb's D call, TRBD1, is unchecked because there is no DNA. CDR1 SGHTA and CDR2 FQGNSA come from the germline V gene. The CDR3 totals 13 residues. CDR3 sequence reads: CASSLASGETQYF.

The chain carries TRBV29-1 and TRBJ2-1. The germline CDR1 and CDR2 sequences are SQVTM and ANQGSEA. The CDR3 sequence is 11 residues long. The CDR3 reads CSVDTYSEQFF.

The chain has TRBV29-1 and TRBJ2-1; TCRdb selects TRBD1, and the lack of DNA leaves this call unchecked. Looked up from germline, CDR1 is SQVTM and CDR2 is ANQGSEA. The CDR3 is 14 residues long. CDR3: CSVPPTGTYNEQFF.

The chain recombines TRBV11-2 with TRBJ2-2; TCRdb names TRBD1, which stays unverified in the absence of DNA. The CDR3 runs to 19 residues. The V gene's germline CDR1 is SGHAT and CDR2 FQNNGV. The CDR3 sequence is CASSLTTTVAGAYTGELFF.

The chain couples TRBV7-8 to TRBJ2-5; TCRdb outputs TRBD2, but without DNA this stays unchecked. The CDR3 consists of 16 residues. Germline loops: CDR1 SGHVS, CDR2 FQNEAQ. CDR3 protein: CASSLYGPAGGETQYF. Together with reference TRBV7-8 and TRBJ2-5, the CDR3 gives the full variable domain: GAGVSQSPRYKVAKRGQDVALRCDPISGHVSLFWYQQALGQGPEFLTYFQNEAQLDKSGLPSDRFFAERPEGSVSTLKIQRTQQEDSAVYLCASSLYGPAGGETQYFGPGTRLLVL.

The chain uses TRBV5-1 and TRBJ2-3. Germline CDR1 reads SGHRS; CDR2 reads YFSETQ. CDR3 length equals 14 residues. The CDR3: CASSFDSSTDTQYF. The full variable domain, in which reference TRBV5-1 and TRBJ2-3 provide the parts outside the CDR3, is KAGVTQTPRYLIKTRGQQVTLSCSPISGHRSVSWYQQTPGQGLQFLFEYFSETQRNKGNFPGRFSGRQFSNSRSEMNVSTLELGDSALYLCASSFDSSTDTQYFGPGTRLTVL.

The V call is TRBV12-5, the J call TRBJ2-1; TCRdb picks TRBD2, but there is no DNA to check that call. The germline V gene has CDR1 LGHNT and CDR2 FRNRAP. The CDR3 runs 17 residues. CDR3 loop: CASGLGIAGALYNEQFF.

V usage is TRBV19 and J usage is TRBJ2-7; the TRBD1 assignment by TCRdb is unverifiable without DNA. Germline V gives CDR1 LNHDA, CDR2 SQIVND (reference sequence). The CDR3 covers 15 residues. CDR3 loop: CASTSGAGKSYEQYF.

The CDR3 sequence: CASSYRQGLDVSHEQFF. The J gene is TRBJ2-1, the V gene TRBV7-9; TCRdb reports TRBD1, a call that lacks DNA to check it against. Germline V gene data show CDR1 as SEHNR and CDR2 as FQNEAQ (reference sequence). The length of the CDR3 is 17 residues.

The chain uses TRBV7-8 and TRBJ2-1; with no DNA, the TCRdb D assignment of TRBD2 cannot be verified. CDR3 length: 18 residues. Germline lookup yields CDR1 SGHVS and CDR2 FQNEAQ. The CDR3 sequence: CASSRTSGGARENNEQFF.

The CDR3 is CASSLGTGVFYEQFF. The chain recombines TRBV12-3 or TRBV12-4 with TRBJ2-1; TCRdb's D call, TRBD1, is unchecked because there is no DNA. The CDR3 totals 15 residues.

The chain uses TRBV12-3 or TRBV12-4 and TRBJ2-7; TCRdb reports TRBD2, a call that lacks DNA to check it against. This CDR3 is built from 14 residues. This CDR3 is CASSFLEEGYEQYF.

The CDR3 protein is CASSQSWDRENSPLHF. The genes are TRBV23-1 and TRBJ1-6; TCRdb indicates TRBD1, and absent DNA this call remains unverified. Being an ORF, TRBV23-1 has a function that is uncertain. CDR3 length: 16 residues.

The chain is built from TRBV29-1 and TRBJ2-5; absent DNA, TCRdb's TRBD2 call cannot be checked. From germline, CDR1 is SQVTM and CDR2 ANQGSEA. This CDR3 is 15 amino acids long. CDR3: CSVEGGRRLEETQYF.

The V and J genes are TRBV12-3 or TRBV12-4 and TRBJ1-2; the TRBD1 assignment by TCRdb is unverifiable without DNA. The CDR3 consists of 11 residues. CDR3 protein: CASSRGHGYTF.